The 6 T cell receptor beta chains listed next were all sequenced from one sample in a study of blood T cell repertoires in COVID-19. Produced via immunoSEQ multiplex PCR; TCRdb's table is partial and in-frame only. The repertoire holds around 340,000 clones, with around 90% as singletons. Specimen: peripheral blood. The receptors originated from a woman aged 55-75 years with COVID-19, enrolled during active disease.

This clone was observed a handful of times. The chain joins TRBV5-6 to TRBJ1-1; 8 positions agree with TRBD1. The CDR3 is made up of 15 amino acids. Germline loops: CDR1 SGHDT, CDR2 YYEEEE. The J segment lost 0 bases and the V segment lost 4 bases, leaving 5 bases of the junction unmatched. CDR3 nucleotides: TGTGCCAGCAGCCCCAGACAGGGGATGAACACTGAAGCTTTCTTT. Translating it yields CASSPRQGMNTEAFF. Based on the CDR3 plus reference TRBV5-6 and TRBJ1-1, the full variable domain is DAGVTQSPTHLIKTRGQQVTLRCSPKSGHDTVSWYQQALGQGPQFIFQYYEEEERQRGNFPDRFSGHQFPNYSSELNVNALLLGDSALYLCASSPRQGMNTEAFFGQGTRLTVV.

This CDR3 is CASGAVQNQPQHF. The CDR3, as DNA: TGTGCCAGCGGGGCAGTCCAAAATCAGCCCCAGCATTTT. The gene calls are TRBV28 and TRBJ1-5, with D possibly being TRBD1 (5 bases). This CDR3 comprises 13 residues. CDR1 MDHEN and CDR2 SYDVKM come from the germline V gene. Trimming removed 8 bases at V and 4 bases at J, with 12 bases between.

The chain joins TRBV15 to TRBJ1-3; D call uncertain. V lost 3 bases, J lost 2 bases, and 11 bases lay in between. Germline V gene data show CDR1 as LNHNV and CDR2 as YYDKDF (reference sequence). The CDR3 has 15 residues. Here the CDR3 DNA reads TGTGCCACCAGCAGCGGCTCGGGGACTGGAAACACCATATATTTT. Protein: CATSSGSGTGNTIYF.

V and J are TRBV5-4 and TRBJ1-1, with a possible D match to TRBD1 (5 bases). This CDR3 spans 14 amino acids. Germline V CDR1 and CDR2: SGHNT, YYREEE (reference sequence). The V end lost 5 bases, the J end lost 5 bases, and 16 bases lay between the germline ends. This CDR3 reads CASRPGSRGTEAFF. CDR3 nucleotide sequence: TGTGCCAGCAGGCCGGGATCCCGGGGGACTGAAGCTTTCTTT.

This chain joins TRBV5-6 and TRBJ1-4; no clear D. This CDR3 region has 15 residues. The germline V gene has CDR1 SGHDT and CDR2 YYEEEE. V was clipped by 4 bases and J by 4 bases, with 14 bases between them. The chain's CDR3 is CASSRRRVGNEKLFF. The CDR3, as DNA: TGTGCCAGCAGCAGAAGACGGGTCGGTAATGAAAAACTGTTTTTT.

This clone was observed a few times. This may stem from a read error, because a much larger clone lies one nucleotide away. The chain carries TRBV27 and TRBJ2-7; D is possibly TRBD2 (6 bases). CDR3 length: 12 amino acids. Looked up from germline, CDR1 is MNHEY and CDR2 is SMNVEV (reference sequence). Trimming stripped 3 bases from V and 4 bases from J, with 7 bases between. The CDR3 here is CASSFGGYEQYF. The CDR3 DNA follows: TGTGCCAGCAGTTTCGGAGGGTACGAGCAGTACTTC.